Listed below are T cell receptor beta chains from one sample, sequenced in a study of blood T cell repertoires in COVID-19. Assay used: immunoSEQ multiplex PCR; TCRdb lists only in-frame clones, some missing. The sample shows under 300,000 clones, approximately 82% of them seen only once. Material: peripheral blood. The receptors come from a man aged 80 or over with acute or convalescent COVID-19. Both conserved end residues are part of each CDR3. D genes are given only for firm matches. Size values are once, few and many counts, or a class for expanded clones, and some rows have none.

clone_size	v_call	d_call	j_call	cdr3_aa	cdr3_nt
.	TRBV6-2/TRBV6-3	.	TRBJ1-6	CASSLTLGRDNSPLHF	TGTGCCAGCAGTCTTACCCTTGGCAGGGATAATTCACCCCTCCACTTT
few	TRBV27	.	TRBJ1-4	CASSFSGGKLFF	TGTGCCAGCAGTTTCAGCGGCGGAAAACTGTTTTTT
.	TRBV28	.	TRBJ2-1	CASTARRGLWNEQFF	TGTGCCAGCACCGCACGACGAGGATTATGGAATGAGCAGTTCTTC
.	TRBV3-1/TRBV3-2	TRBD2	TRBJ2-5	CASSQGLAGETQYF	TGTGCCAGCAGCCAAGGCCTAGCGGGGGAGACCCAGTACTTC
.	TRBV30	TRBD1	TRBJ1-5	CAWSVQTGNQPQHF	TGTGCCTGGAGTGTACAGACAGGGAATCAGCCCCAGCATTTT
.	TRBV10-3	TRBD1	TRBJ2-2	CAISLGQGNTGELFF	TGTGCCATCAGTTTGGGACAGGGGAACACCGGGGAGCTGTTTTTT
.	TRBV27	TRBD2	TRBJ2-7	CASSPLAGSPYEQYF	TGTGCCAGCAGTCCCCTAGCGGGATCCCCCTACGAGCAGTACTTC
.	TRBV7-6	TRBD1	TRBJ1-2	CASSLGQGARDGYTF	TGTGCCAGCAGCTTAGGACAGGGGGCGAGGGATGGCTACACCTTC
.	TRBV28	.	TRBJ1-4	CASSLGGARATNEKLFF	TGTGCCAGCAGTTTAGGAGGGGCGAGAGCAACTAATGAAAAACTGTTTTTT
.	TRBV19	TRBD1	TRBJ1-1	CAGQFVSDRGRKAFF	TGTGCCGGACAATTTGTTTCAGACAGGGGGCGCAAAGCTTTCTTT
.	TRBV7-9	TRBD2	TRBJ2-1	CASSSHLRRTSGEYNEQFF	TGTGCCAGCAGCTCCCATTTGCGGAGAACTAGCGGGGAATACAATGAGCAGTTCTTC
.	TRBV28	TRBD1	TRBJ2-1	CASSTTGVFTYNEQFF	TGTGCCAGCAGTACCACAGGGGTTTTCACCTACAATGAGCAGTTCTTC
.	TRBV7-9	TRBD1	TRBJ1-5	CASSSEGQGGQPQHF	TGTGCCAGCAGCTCCGAGGGACAGGGAGGTCAGCCCCAGCATTTT
.	TRBV18	TRBD2	TRBJ2-5	CASSPGTSGQVVRETQYF	TGTGCCAGCTCCCCCGGGACTAGCGGGCAGGTGGTTCGGGAGACCCAGTACTTC
.	TRBV9	.	TRBJ2-2	CASASVANTGELFF	TGTGCCAGTGCTAGCGTCGCGAACACCGGGGAGCTGTTTTTT
.	TRBV5-6	.	TRBJ2-5	CASTRSNQETQYF	TGTGCCAGCACGAGAAGCAACCAAGAGACCCAGTACTTC
.	TRBV28	TRBD2	TRBJ2-7	CASPGSGSSPEQYF	TGTGCCAGCCCGGGAAGCGGGAGTTCTCCCGAGCAGTACTTC
.	TRBV6-1	.	TRBJ1-1	CASSEWTENTEAFF	TGTGCCAGCAGTGAGTGGACAGAGAACACTGAAGCTTTCTTT
.	TRBV2	.	TRBJ1-1	CASSVDRSTEAFF	TGTGCCAGCAGTGTAGACAGGAGCACTGAAGCTTTCTTT
once	TRBV5-1	TRBD1	TRBJ2-7	CASSWTGAYEQYF	TGCGCCAGCAGCTGGACAGGGGCCTACGAGCAGTACTTC
.	TRBV6-5	TRBD1	TRBJ1-6	CASSPPRGLNSPLHF	TGTGCCAGCAGTCCCCCCAGGGGGCTCAACTCACCCCTCCACTTT
.	TRBV29-1	TRBD1	TRBJ1-2	CSVLQGNYGYTF	TGCAGCGTTCTACAGGGGAACTATGGCTACACCTTC